These T cell receptor beta chains were read from a single sample in a study of blood T cell repertoires in COVID-19. Clones were read by immunoSEQ multiplex PCR, and TCRdb kept only the in-frame ones, dropping some. The sample contains 200,000 to 250,000 clones, roughly 80% of which appear only once. Material for sequencing was peripheral blood. These receptors came from a woman in her 70s with acute or convalescent COVID-19. CDR3s include the opening cysteine and the closing phenylalanine or tryptophan. The D gene is left open where the match is weak. Some rows have no size entry. The others give once, few or many, or a class for an expanded clone.

J gene	V gene	clone size	D gene	CDR3 DNA	CDR3 protein
TRBJ2-3	TRBV5-1	NA	NA	TGCGCCAGCAGCTTTACGCGAGAGGCAGATACGCAGTATTTT	CASSFTREADTQYF
TRBJ2-2	TRBV7-2	NA	TRBD2	TGTGCCAGCAGCCCGGGACTAGGTCGATCCGGGGAGCTGTTTTTT	CASSPGLGRSGELFF
TRBJ2-1	TRBV24-1	NA	NA	TGTGCCACCAGTGATTTAGGACTAAGCCTCAATGAGCAGTTCTTC	CATSDLGLSLNEQFF
TRBJ2-5	TRBV7-9	NA	NA	TGTGCCAGCAGCTTTTTTACCGGGGAGACCCAGTACTTC	CASSFFTGETQYF
TRBJ2-5	TRBV6-2/TRBV6-3	NA	TRBD2	TGTGCCAGCAGCCCGGATTATCGGGGGGGATTCCAAGAGACCCAGTACTTC	CASSPDYRGGFQETQYF
TRBJ2-3	TRBV30	NA	NA	TGTGCCTGTCTGGTAGCGGCCAGCACAGATACGCAGTATTTT	CACLVAASTDTQYF
TRBJ2-3	TRBV5-1	NA	TRBD2	TGCGCCAGCAGCCCTGCAACGGGGGGGCGGAAAGATACGCAGTATTTT	CASSPATGGRKDTQYF
TRBJ1-2	TRBV20-1	NA	NA	TGCAGTGCGACGACAGGACCCCTCTACACCTTC	CSATTGPLYTF
TRBJ2-7	TRBV6-6	NA	NA	TGTGCCGGCAGTTACGGGGGCACAGAATACGGCGAGCAGTACTTC	CAGSYGGTEYGEQYF
TRBJ2-2	TRBV4-2	NA	TRBD2	TGTGCCAGCAGCCAAGATCTCGTTCGTCGGACTAGCGGCGGGGAGCTGTTTTTT	CASSQDLVRRTSGGELFF
TRBJ2-7	TRBV4-2	few	TRBD2	TGTGCCAGCAGCCAAGACTGGACGGGAGGTCCGTTATACGAGCAGTACTTC	CASSQDWTGGPLYEQYF
TRBJ2-3	TRBV2	NA	TRBD1	TGTGCCAGCAGAATGAGGGACAGGGGCCGAAAGTCTGGCACAGATACGCAGTATTTT	CASRMRDRGRKSGTDTQYF
TRBJ1-2	TRBV6-5	few	NA	TGTGCCAGCACCGTACAACAGGGAGTTAACTATGGCTACACCTTC	CASTVQQGVNYGYTF
TRBJ1-2	TRBV11-2	NA	NA	TGTGCCAGCAGCTCCTTTGCACGACAGGCTGCTAACTATGGCTACACCTTC	CASSSFARQAANYGYTF
TRBJ1-2	TRBV2	few	TRBD1	TGTGCCAGCAGTGAGGGACAGGTTGACTATGGCTACACCTTC	CASSEGQVDYGYTF
TRBJ2-1	TRBV6-6	few	NA	TGTGCCAGCAGTAAACAGGGTAGTGAGCAGTTCTTC	CASSKQGSEQFF
TRBJ1-1	TRBV10-1	few	TRBD1	TGCGCCAGCAGTGAGTCTTCGGGACAGGGGAACACTGAAGCTTTCTTT	CASSESSGQGNTEAFF
TRBJ2-3	TRBV6-6	NA	NA	TGTGCCAGCTCGGAGACAGGAAGCACAGATACGCAGTATTTT	CASSETGSTDTQYF
TRBJ2-5	TRBV7-7	NA	NA	TGTGCCAGCAGCTTAGCGCATTCAAGGGGAAGGGAGACCCAGTACTTC	CASSLAHSRGRETQYF
TRBJ1-2	TRBV3-1/TRBV3-2	NA	NA	TGTGCCAGCAGCCAAGAAATAGCCGCTAGGGGCTACACCTTC	CASSQEIAARGYTF